A single sample gave rise to the 21 T cell receptor beta chains below, sequenced in a study of naive and memory T cell subsets. Ligated cDNA underwent four rounds of PCR with nested alpha and beta constant region primers and SP2. TCRdb ran MiXCR on the 5' RACE reads and lists one entry per CDR3 protein. The table lists around 56,000 distinct CDR3 sequences, 6% to 8.5% of them singletons. An oligonucleotide containing a UMI was ligated to the 3' end of TCR cDNA. All receptors come from a female donor in good health.

The chain is built from TRBV7-8 and TRBJ2-1, with D maybe TRBD2 (6 bases). Looked up from germline, CDR1 is SGHVS and CDR2 is FQNEAQ. The CDR3 is made up of 16 amino acids. Trimming took off 5 bases at V and 4 bases at J, with 18 bases between the two ends. CDR3 protein: CASSHRGGVPYNEQFF. CDR3 DNA sequence: TGTGCCAGCAGCCACAGAGGCGGGGTCCCTTACAATGAGCAGTTCTTC.

This clonotype was detected only a few times. The J gene is TRBJ2-1, the V gene TRBV4-2; 11 nucleotides match TRBD2. CDR1 is LGHNA, CDR2 YNFKEQ, per germline. The ends lost 0 bases at V and 5 bases at J; junction bases unmatched: 6. This CDR3 region has 17 residues. CDR3 in amino acids: CASSQEKLAGGDNEQFF. The CDR3 DNA reads TGTGCCAGCAGCCAAGAAAAGCTAGCGGGGGGTGACAATGAGCAGTTCTTC.

The genes are TRBV7-2 and TRBJ1-6; no definite D call. The CDR3 has 15 amino acids. The germline V gene has CDR1 SGHTA and CDR2 FQGNSA. The V gene lost 6 bases and the J gene lost 4 bases, with 13 bases spanning the gap. As DNA, the CDR3 is TGTGCCAGCAGTCCTCACGCGGGGTATAATTCACCCCTCCACTTT. This sequence encodes CASSPHAGYNSPLHF.

Only a few counts were recorded for this clonotype. The chain is built from TRBV6-5 and TRBJ1-1, with D unclear. The germline V and J ends were trimmed by 2 bases and 4 bases, with 8 bases remaining between them. The length of the CDR3 is 13 residues. Germline assignment: CDR1 MNHEY and CDR2 SVGAGI. The CDR3 here is CASSYGAPTEAFF. CDR3 nucleotide sequence: TGTGCCAGCAGTTACGGAGCGCCCACTGAAGCTTTCTTT.

A few counts support this clonotype. This chain uses TRBV28 with TRBJ1-1; 7 nucleotides align to TRBD1. The CDR3 covers 12 residues. The V gene's germline CDR1 is MDHEN and CDR2 SYDVKM. The J segment lost 10 bases and the V segment lost 4 bases, leaving 6 bases of the junction unmatched. This chain's CDR3 is CASSSYRGRAFF. The CDR3 DNA sequence: TGTGCCAGCAGTTCGTACAGGGGAAGAGCTTTCTTT.

The rearrangement links TRBV15 to TRBJ1-4; D gene ambiguous. The CDR3 consists of 14 residues. Germline loops: CDR1 LNHNV, CDR2 YYDKDF (reference sequence). Trimming took 1 base from V and 0 from J, leaving 3 bases between them. CDR3 sequence: CATSRGTTNEKLFF. In DNA, the CDR3 is TGTGCCACCAGCAGAGGTACAACTAATGAAAAACTGTTTTTT.

This clonotype was observed at least ten times. The V call is TRBV2, the J call TRBJ2-1, with 10 bases matching TRBD1. Per the germline V gene, CDR1 is SNHLY and CDR2 is FYNNEI. This CDR3 has 15 amino acids. J was trimmed by 5 bases and V by 6 bases; bases with no gene match: 7. The CDR3 loop reads CASRTDRGSDNEQFF. In DNA form, the CDR3 reads TGTGCCAGCAGGACGGACAGGGGGTCGGACAATGAGCAGTTCTTC.

There are many counts of this clonotype. The chain employs TRBV21-1 and TRBJ1-5. TRBV21-1 is recorded as a pseudogene. The CDR3 totals 16 residues. This CDR3 is CASSKGGRVSDQPQHF. Here the CDR3 DNA reads TGTGCCAGCAGCAAAGGAGGGAGGGTCAGCGATCAGCCCCAGCATTTT.

Ten or more counts support this clonotype. The chain has TRBV7-2 and TRBJ1-5; D is undetermined. The CDR3 has 13 amino acids. Germline V gene sequence: CDR1 SGHTA, CDR2 FQGNSA. Trimming shortened V by 1 base and J by 3 bases, and 4 bases separated the two germline ends. The CDR3, as DNA: TGTGCCAGCAGCTTAGACGTCAATCAGCCCCAGCATTTT. It codes for CASSLDVNQPQHF.

This clonotype has ten or more counts. The chain joins TRBV18 to TRBJ1-5; D gene uncertain. The CDR3 spans 15 residues. The V end lost 3 bases, the J end lost 0 bases, and 9 bases lay between the germline ends. Germline V CDR1 and CDR2: KGHSH, LQKENI. CDR3 protein: CASSPSAYSNQPQHF. In DNA, the CDR3 is TGTGCCAGCTCACCGTCGGCATATAGCAATCAGCCCCAGCATTTT.

The chain recombines TRBV7-2 with TRBJ1-1; tentatively, D is TRBD1 (5 bases). The CDR3 sequence is 14 residues long. Trimming took 2 bases from V and 4 from J, leaving 11 bases between them. Germline CDR1 is SGHTA and CDR2 is FQGNSA. The CDR3 sequence: CASSLSGMATEAFF. In DNA form, the CDR3 reads TGTGCCAGCAGCTTATCAGGGATGGCCACTGAAGCTTTCTTT.

This sequence joins TRBV9 and TRBJ2-5; D is unresolved. CDR1 is SGDLS and CDR2 is YYNGEE in the germline V gene. The CDR3 spans 16 residues. Trimming pared 0 bases from V and 1 base from J, leaving 13 bases between. DNA of the CDR3: TGTGCCAGCAGCGTAGGGGCATTCTTAGGCCAAGAGACCCAGTACTTC. As protein: CASSVGAFLGQETQYF.

This clonotype has just a few counts. The chain uses TRBV7-9 and TRBJ1-1; 7 nucleotides agree with TRBD1. Germline V CDR1 and CDR2: SEHNR, FQNEAQ (reference sequence). The CDR3 sequence is 15 residues long. The V and J ends lost 5 bases and 4 bases, in that order; junction bases with no gene match: 10. The DNA of the CDR3 is TGTGCCAGCAGCCCAGGGGGGGGTTCAGGCACTGAAGCTTTCTTT. This sequence encodes CASSPGGGSGTEAFF.

This clonotype was observed many times. V usage is TRBV6-6 and J usage is TRBJ1-4; D may be TRBD1 (5 bases). The V and J ends lost 0 bases and 8 bases respectively, with 10 bases between them. The CDR3 contains 14 residues. Germline CDR1 reads MNHNY; CDR2 reads SVGAGI (reference sequence). CDR3 DNA: TGTGCCAGCAGTTACTCAGGGGCGAACGAAAAACTGTTTTTT. The encoded protein is CASSYSGANEKLFF.

The table lists this clonotype with a few counts. The chain recombines TRBV5-4 with TRBJ2-5, with TRBD2 matching over 7 bases. From germline, CDR1 is SGHNT and CDR2 YYREEE (reference sequence). This CDR3 comprises 14 residues. V lost 4 bases to trimming and J lost 0 bases; unmatched junction nucleotides: 3. In nucleotides, the CDR3 is TGTGCCAGCAGCCCTACTAGCGACCAAGAGACCCAGTACTTC. This codes for CASSPTSDQETQYF.

There are many counts of this clonotype. This rearrangement joins TRBV7-9 to TRBJ2-3, with D tentatively TRBD2 (5 bases). The germline V gene encodes CDR1 SEHNR and CDR2 FQNEAQ (reference sequence). V lost 5 bases and J lost 2, with 14 bases in between. The CDR3 spans 15 residues. CDR3 DNA sequence: TGTGCCAGCAGCGCCCGACTACTTCTCACAGATACGCAGTATTTT. As protein: CASSARLLLTDTQYF.

The rearrangement uses TRBV4-2 and TRBJ2-5, with a tentative D call TRBD2 (6 bases). In germline, CDR1 is LGHNA, CDR2 YNFKEQ. Trimming cost V 1 base and J 4 bases, with 13 bases left between them. This CDR3 is built from 15 residues. The CDR3 sequence is CASSQASGGLETQYF. The DNA of the CDR3 is TGTGCCAGCAGCCAAGCGTCTGGAGGGTTAGAGACCCAGTACTTC.

V is TRBV20-1 and J is TRBJ2-5; possibly TRBD2 for D (6 bases). Trimming cost V 0 bases and J 1 base, with 12 bases left between them. Germline-derived CDR1 and CDR2 are DFQATT and SNEGSKA (reference sequence). The CDR3 contains 15 residues. CDR3 sequence (DNA): TGCAGTGCTAGAGATCCCCGCGGGGCCCAAGAGACCCAGTACTTC. It translates to CSARDPRGAQETQYF.

This clonotype appeared many times. The rearrangement links TRBV12-3 or TRBV12-4 to TRBJ1-1; TRBD1 matches 8 bases. The CDR3 length is 14 residues. J lost 4 bases, V lost 6 bases, and 7 bases had no gene match. In nucleotides, the CDR3 is TGTGCCAGCAGCATAACAGGGGGGGGCACTGAAGCTTTCTTT. Protein: CASSITGGGTEAFF.

V is TRBV12-3 or TRBV12-4 and J is TRBJ1-2, with D uncertain. CDR3 length equals 14 residues. V lost 5 bases and J 4 bases, leaving 14 bases between the germline ends. The chain's CDR3 is CASSQGSAIYGYTF. CDR3 DNA sequence: TGTGCCAGCAGTCAAGGATCTGCTATCTATGGCTACACCTTC.

There are many counts of this clonotype. This rearrangement joins TRBV20-1 to TRBJ2-1; D may correspond to TRBD1 or TRBD2 (5 bases each). The CDR3 sequence is 15 residues long. V lost 1 base and J 0 bases, leaving 10 bases between the germline ends. Germline V lookup: CDR1 DFQATT, CDR2 SNEGSKA (reference sequence). Here the CDR3 DNA reads TGCAGTGCTAGAGTTGGGGCGGGCTCCTACAATGAGCAGTTCTTC. Residues: CSARVGAGSYNEQFF.